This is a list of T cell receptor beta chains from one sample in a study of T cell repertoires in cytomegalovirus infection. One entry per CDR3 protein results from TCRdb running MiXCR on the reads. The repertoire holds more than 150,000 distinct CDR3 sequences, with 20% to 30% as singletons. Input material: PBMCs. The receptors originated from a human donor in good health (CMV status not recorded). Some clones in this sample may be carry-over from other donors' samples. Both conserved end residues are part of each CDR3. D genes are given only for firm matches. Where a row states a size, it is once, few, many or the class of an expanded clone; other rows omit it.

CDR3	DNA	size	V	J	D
CSVEDRGGTAPYEQYF	TGCAGCGTTGAAGATCGCGGGGGGACAGCTCCCTACGAGCAGTACTTC	-	TRBV29-1	TRBJ2-7	-
CASREQGVFNQPQHF	TGTGCCAGCAGAGAACAGGGGGTTTTCAATCAGCCCCAGCATTTT	-	TRBV6-6	TRBJ1-5	TRBD1
CASSRGLLAGGQETQYF	TGTGCCAGCAGCCGAGGGTTACTGGCCGGGGGGCAAGAGACCCAGTACTTC	many	TRBV7-2	TRBJ2-5	TRBD2
CASSFRDKRGYTF	TGTGCCAGCAGTTTTAGGGACAAACGGGGCTACACCTTC	few	TRBV27	TRBJ1-2	-
CASSFGGTGGGRTEAFF	TGCGCCAGCAGCTTTGGTGGGACAGGGGGCGGTCGTACTGAAGCTTTCTTT	-	TRBV5-1	TRBJ1-1	TRBD1
CASSGDRRGGQQYF	TGTGCCAGCAGCGGGGACCGGCGGGGGGGCCAGCAGTACTTC	-	TRBV11-2	TRBJ2-7	TRBD2
CASSPFGDSWNTEAFF	TGTGCCAGCTCACCATTCGGGGACAGCTGGAACACTGAAGCTTTCTTT	few	TRBV18	TRBJ1-1	TRBD1
CASSPKGTGQGKGQYF	TGTGCCAGCAGCCCCAAGGGAACGGGACAGGGAAAAGGGCAGTACTTC	-	TRBV5-7	TRBJ2-7	TRBD1
CASSRTTGFTGELFF	TGCGCCAGCAGCCGGACGACAGGGTTTACCGGGGAGCTGTTTTTT	many	TRBV4-1	TRBJ2-2	TRBD1
CASSFQSSYNEQFF	TGTGCCAGCAGTTTCCAGAGCTCCTACAATGAGCAGTTCTTC	many	TRBV6-2/TRBV6-3	TRBJ2-1	-
CSARGFGIGQFF	TGCAGTGCTAGAGGTTTTGGAATCGGGCAGTTCTTC	-	TRBV20-1	TRBJ2-1	-
CASSSSGRRNNEQFF	TGTGCCAGCAGTTCTAGCGGGAGGAGAAACAATGAGCAGTTCTTC	-	TRBV27	TRBJ2-1	TRBD2
CASSPAGEGYEQYF	TGTGCCAGCAGCCCGGCAGGGGAGGGCTACGAGCAGTACTTC	-	TRBV9	TRBJ2-7	-